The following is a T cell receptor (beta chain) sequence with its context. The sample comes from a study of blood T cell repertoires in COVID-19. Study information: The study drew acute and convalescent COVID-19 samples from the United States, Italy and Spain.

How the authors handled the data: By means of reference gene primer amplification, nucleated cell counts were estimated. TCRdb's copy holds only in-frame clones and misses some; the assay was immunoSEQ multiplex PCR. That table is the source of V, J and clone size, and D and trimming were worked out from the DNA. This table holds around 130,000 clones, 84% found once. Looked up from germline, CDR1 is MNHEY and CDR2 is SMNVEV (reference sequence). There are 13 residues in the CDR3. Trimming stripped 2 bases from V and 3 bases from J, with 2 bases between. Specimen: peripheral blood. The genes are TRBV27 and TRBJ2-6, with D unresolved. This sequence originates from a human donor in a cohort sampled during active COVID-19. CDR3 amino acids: CASSLLGANVLTF. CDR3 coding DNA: TGTGCCAGCAGTTTACTTGGGGCCAACGTCCTGACTTTC.